This T cell receptor beta chain emerged from a study of CD8+ T cells in alopecia areata (dated by TCRdb to the late 2010s). With regard to the full study: Treated patients were enrolled in an open-label pilot trial of oral tofacitinib, 5 to 10 mg twice daily, for moderate-to-severe alopecia areata. Tofacitinib was given for 6 to 18 months, followed by 6 months of follow-up off drug to assess delayed response and recurrence. In treated patients, disease severity was measured using the SALT score, which gives the percentage of scalp surface area affected. To study T cell clonal expansion in alopecia areata, the researchers applied high-throughput TCRbeta sequencing to both the C3H/HeJ mouse model and human patients. On the human side, TCRbeta sequencing was run on scalp tissue and on sorted CD4+ and CD8+ peripheral blood T cells from healthy controls and from alopecia areata patients with either patchy or totalis/universalis disease. Patients on tofacitinib were biopsied at baseline and after 4 and 24 weeks of treatment, and several of the patients also had a later scalp biopsy. Scalp clonality was compared across normal scalp (n=4), patchy alopecia areata scalp (n=8), and alopecia totalis/universalis scalp (n=8). RNA came from the PAXgene miRNA kit for fixed scalp, the miRNeasy kit for PBMCs, and the RNeasy kit for mouse skin. TCRbeta CDR3 regions were amplified by immunoSEQ multiplex PCR with 35 Vbeta forward and 13 Jbeta reverse primers.

Results and caveats for the whole study, not just this receptor: Tofacitinib significantly decreased scalp clonality and the number of expanded CD8+ clones among the top 100 scalp clones. Compared with normal scalp, lesional scalp had higher clonality and more expanded CD8+ clones, particularly in alopecia totalis/universalis, a pattern that suggests antigenic drive. The treated cohort was small, with a single nonresponder, so links between baseline CD8+ expansion and response need larger studies. Many expanded lesional clones persisted in scalp and blood during tofacitinib treatment, which may partly explain relapse after stopping treatment. Compared with mice, TCR sequences shared between patients were less clear, possibly partly because of HLA diversity across the patient population. Resident alphabeta T cells in normal human skin are also sequenced, complicating scalp TCR repertoire analysis, unlike mouse skin dominated by gammadelta T cells.

The library came from the immunoSEQ multiplex PCR assay. To provide template for TCR sequencing, every sample had RNA extracted and reverse transcribed into cDNA. SuperScript III was used to make first-strand cDNA, primed with a 2:1 mix of oligo-dT and random hexamers. A synthetic immune receptor repertoire was used to gauge amplification bias, and whatever bias remained was removed computationally. Under the source paper's analysis protocol: Raw reads were preprocessed to remove errors, and CDR3 was defined by IMGT conventions from the conserved cysteine to phenylalanine. To get clonality, Shannon entropy was normalized by log2 of the number of productive unique TCRs and the result was subtracted from 1. CD4 or CD8 identity of scalp clones was inferred by cross-referencing scalp TCRbeta sequences with sorted blood CD4 and CD8 repertoires. Here the immuneACCESS table is served through TCRdb, limited to in-frame sequences with V and J called. Missing clones are a known gap in these copies; in checked studies unresolved V genes cover under half, and the rest lacks a known reason. Clone size and the V and J calls come from that table; the DNA yielded D and trimming. This sample is represented by around 300,000 clones; 60% of them were singletons. The biggest ten clones account for around 0.92% of the sample.

The CDR3 runs 12 amino acids, cysteine and phenylalanine included. CDR3 DNA only is kept here, 36 bases in frame from base 1. The germline V gene (reference sequence) provides CDR1 SGHNT and CDR2 YYREEE. V is clipped by 0 bases and J by 6 bases, and the sequence between their germline boundaries is 7 bases long. The treatment or condition label of this sample denotes: oral pan-JAK inhibitor, 5-10 mg twice daily. Lesional scalp punch biopsies and peripheral blood were collected from alopecia areata patients. PBMCs were separated by density centrifugation and stained for CD3, CD4 and CD8, after which CD4+ and CD8+ T cells were sorted on a FACSAria. To note about this clone: Its antigen has not been determined. A single base separates this from a much larger clone, so it may be a read error. The sample has other DNA sequences that encode this CDR3 too.

The chain uses TRBV5-4 and TRBJ2-7, with TRBD2 perhaps the D gene, on 5 matching bases. The specimen comprised CD4+ T cells sorted from blood, sampled at approximately week 52, from a patient treated with tofacitinib. The source of this sequence is a human donor with alopecia areata. The CDR3 sequence is CASSLDRGEQYF. The DNA sequence follows: TGTGCCAGCAGCTTGGATCGGGGCGAGCAGTACTTC.